The 14 T cell receptor beta chains below all came from one sample that was sequenced in a study of shared T cell receptors in the human thymus. Measured with immunoSEQ multiplex PCR; TCRdb has only the in-frame clones, and not every one. The sample records 700,000 or so clones, 70% to 90% being singletons. In addition, the sample was reused for a study of human thymus T cells.

Material for sequencing was thymocytes. The source of these receptors is a girl under three years old with a congenital heart defect.

The V gene is TRBV10-3, the J gene TRBJ1-1, with a tentative D call TRBD1 (6 bases). The germline gives CDR1 ENHRY, CDR2 SYGVKD. This CDR3 spans 15 amino acids. V was cut by 9 bases and J by 0 bases, with 17 bases left in between. CDR3 protein: CAISGTSTMNTEAFF. DNA of the CDR3: TGTGCCATATCCGGGACAAGTACTATGAACACTGAAGCTTTCTTT.

The sample holds one count of this clone. V and J are TRBV27 and TRBJ1-6; no firm D call. Germline CDR1 MNHEY, CDR2 SMNVEV (reference sequence). This CDR3 has 14 amino acids. V was cut by 7 bases and J by 7 bases, with 14 bases left in between. The CDR3 nucleotides read TGTGCCAGCAACAAATCTTCGGGGAATTCACCCCTCCACTTT. It is translated as CASNKSSGNSPLHF.

J is TRBJ2-3 and V is TRBV13, with 9 positions matching TRBD1. Germline CDR1 and CDR2: PRHDT and FYEKMQ (reference sequence). The trim removed 5 bases at V and 4 bases at J, leaving 7 bases unmatched. This CDR3 is 15 amino acids long. This chain's CDR3 is CASSPHRGLPDTQYF. The CDR3 DNA follows: TGTGCCAGCAGCCCGCACAGGGGGCTCCCAGATACGCAGTATTTT. The full variable domain, with the rest looked up from reference TRBV13 and TRBJ2-3, is AAGVIQSPRHLIKEKRETATLKCYPIPRHDTVYWYQQGPGQDPQFLISFYEKMQSDKGSIPDRFSAQQFSDYHSELNMSSLELGDSALYFCASSPHRGLPDTQYFGPGTRLTVL.

This clone occurred once. This chain links TRBV4-2 with TRBJ2-7; tentative D call: TRBD1 (7 bases). V lost 4 bases and J 5 bases, leaving 15 bases between the germline ends. Germline V gives CDR1 LGHNA, CDR2 YNFKEQ. CDR3 length equals 14 residues. For the CDR3, the DNA is TGTGCCAGCAGCCGACCTGGCAGGGGGGACGAGCAGTACTTC. It yields the protein CASSRPGRGDEQYF.

V is TRBV28 and J is TRBJ2-7; 9 bases match TRBD1. Looked up from germline, CDR1 is MDHEN and CDR2 is SYDVKM. The CDR3 covers 15 residues. J was trimmed by 6 bases and V by 5 bases; bases with no gene match: 11. The CDR3 coding sequence is TGTGCCAGCAGTCCTCCGGGACAGGGTGTTCTCGAGCAGTACTTC. As protein: CASSPPGQGVLEQYF.

This chain connects TRBV18 to TRBJ2-7; 9 bases are a match to TRBD1. V trimming: 3 bases; J trimming: 6 bases; junction bases outside the gene matches: 12. Germline-derived CDR1 and CDR2 are KGHSH and LQKENI. The CDR3 is made up of 16 amino acids. The CDR3 here is CASSPTGGRLPGEQYF. Written as DNA, the CDR3 is TGTGCCAGCTCACCTACAGGGGGCCGTTTGCCGGGCGAGCAGTACTTC.

The chain joins TRBV5-1 to TRBJ2-6; D possibly corresponds to TRBD1 (5 bases). The germline V gene encodes CDR1 SGHRS and CDR2 YFSETQ. V lost 5 bases to trimming and J lost 0 bases, with 9 bases between them. CDR3 length equals 15 residues. CDR3 nucleotide sequence: TGCGCCAGCAGGACAGACCACTCTGGGGCCAACGTCCTGACTTTC. Protein product: CASRTDHSGANVLTF.

Of note for this clone: The sample has other DNA sequences that encode this CDR3 too. The chain carries TRBV6-5 and TRBJ1-2; tentatively, D is TRBD1 (5 bases). CDR3 length: 11 residues. Germline V gene data show CDR1 as MNHEY and CDR2 as SVGAGI. Trimming left V 5 bases short and J 7 bases short, with 8 bases between. The CDR3 nucleotides are TGTGCCAGCAGTACAGGTTCTGGCTACACCTTC. It encodes CASSTGSGYTF.

The chain employs TRBV5-1 and TRBJ2-7, with TRBD1 matching 7 bases. The J segment lost 6 bases and the V segment lost 4 bases, leaving 13 bases of the junction unmatched. CDR1 SGHRS and CDR2 YFSETQ come from the germline V gene. The CDR3 is 15 residues long. CDR3 coding DNA: TGCGCCAGCAGCCTGGCCCGAGAACAGGGGTTCGAGCAGTACTTC. It translates to CASSLAREQGFEQYF.

This clone was observed once. This chain joins TRBV14 and TRBJ1-2, with D uncertain. Germline-derived CDR1 and CDR2 are SGHDN and FVKESK. V dropped 0 bases and J dropped 3 bases, with 17 bases sitting between them. The CDR3 spans 17 residues. The CDR3 here is CASSQEYTPWEDYGYTF. CDR3 in DNA: TGTGCCAGCAGCCAAGAATACACTCCTTGGGAGGACTATGGCTACACCTTC. The full variable domain, its missing parts supplied by reference TRBV14 and TRBJ1-2, is EAGVTQFPSHSVIEKGQTVTLRCDPISGHDNLYWYRRVMGKEIKFLLHFVKESKQDESGMPNNRFLAERTGGTYSTLKVQPAELEDSGVYFCASSQEYTPWEDYGYTFGSGTRLTVV.

The rearrangement joins TRBV6-5 to TRBJ2-1; 13 positions match TRBD2. After removal of 2 bases from V and 5 bases from J, the junction contained 3 bases not matched to a gene. The germline V gene has CDR1 MNHEY and CDR2 SVGAGI. The CDR3 runs to 16 residues. CDR3 coding DNA: TGTGCCAGCAGTTACACGACTAGCGGGGGGAACAATGAGCAGTTCTTC. Translating gives CASSYTTSGGNNEQFF.

This clone was seen more than once but under ten times. This chain connects TRBV6-1 to TRBJ2-5; TRBD1 might be the D (6 bases). CDR1 is MNHNS, CDR2 SASEGT, per germline. The CDR3 contains 14 residues. V was clipped by 1 base and J by 4 bases, with 10 bases between them. CDR3 DNA: TGTGCCAGCAGTGAAGAGGGCAGGGGAGAGACCCAGTACTTC. Translated, it gives CASSEEGRGETQYF.

The chain uses TRBV18 and TRBJ1-1, with 7 bases lining up with TRBD1. Germline V CDR1 and CDR2: KGHSH, LQKENI. V lost 3 bases and J lost 8; bases outside the gene matches: 12. The CDR3 is 15 residues long. The CDR3 nucleotides read TGTGCCAGCTCACCGTATGAAGGGGGCCCTACAGAAGCTTTCTTT. Translating gives CASSPYEGGPTEAFF.

The genes are TRBV7-9 and TRBJ2-5, with 10 positions matching TRBD1. Germline trimming cut 3 bases from V and 4 bases from J; bases unmatched to any gene: 14. The CDR3 has 18 residues. Germline CDR1 and CDR2: SEHNR and FQNEAQ (reference sequence). The DNA for the CDR3 is TGTGCCAGCAGCTTCTTCGTTAAAGGGACAGGGGAGGGAGAGACCCAGTACTTC. Protein sequence: CASSFFVKGTGEGETQYF.